The clone carrying this T cell receptor beta chain was seen repeatedly, ten times or more. This sample stems from a study of neurological immune-mediated disorders. The authors produced cDNA by 5'RACE using 10-nucleotide random UMIs. TCRdb independently ran MiXCR on the 5' RACE reads; one entry per CDR3 protein. Of 35,000 or so distinct CDR3 sequences in the sample, less than 15% were seen once. The CDR3 sequence is 14 residues long. With V trimmed by 5 bases and J by 5 bases, 5 bases remained unmatched. The source is a woman in her fifties or sixties with HTLV-1-associated myelopathy (HAM/TSP). The specimen sequenced was PBMCs. The rearrangement links TRBV12-3 or TRBV12-4 to TRBJ2-2, with 7 nucleotides matching TRBD1. The CDR3 loop reads CASSPRTGTGELFF. The CDR3 region has the DNA TGTGCCAGCAGTCCCCGGACAGGAACCGGGGAGCTGTTTTTT.